These 5 T cell receptor beta chains were all obtained from the same sample, sequenced in a study of blood T cell repertoires in COVID-19. Measured with immunoSEQ multiplex PCR; TCRdb has only the in-frame clones, and not every one. The sample includes 250,000 to 300,000 clones, approximately 91% seen only once; the top ten take roughly 2.1%. The sequenced sample was peripheral blood. These receptor sequences come from a man aged 50 or older with acute or convalescent COVID-19.

J is TRBJ2-5 and V is TRBV5-1, with a possible D match to TRBD2 (6 bases). Germline lookup yields CDR1 SGHRS and CDR2 YFSETQ. Trimming stripped 0 bases from V and 5 bases from J, with 14 bases between. The length of the CDR3 is 15 residues. The CDR3 loop is CASSLVDARGETQYF. CDR3 nucleotide sequence: TGCGCCAGCAGCTTGGTGGACGCCCGGGGGGAGACCCAGTACTTC. Complete variable domain (other parts from reference TRBV5-1 and TRBJ2-5): KAGVTQTPRYLIKTRGQQVTLSCSPISGHRSVSWYQQTPGQGLQFLFEYFSETQRNKGNFPGRFSGRQFSNSRSEMNVSTLELGDSALYLCASSLVDARGETQYFGPGTRLLVL.

V usage is TRBV11-2 and J usage is TRBJ1-5; a weak D match, TRBD1 (5 bases). Germline lookup yields CDR1 SGHAT and CDR2 FQNNGV. Trimming took 4 bases from V and 7 from J, leaving 23 bases between them. The CDR3 loop spans 17 amino acids. CDR3 region: CASSYTEAGGIRQPQHF. CDR3 nucleotide sequence: TGTGCCAGCAGCTATACCGAGGCGGGGGGAATAAGGCAGCCCCAGCATTTT.

The V gene is TRBV25-1, the J gene TRBJ2-1, with TRBD2 matching over 7 bases. CDR1 and CDR2 from the germline V gene are MGHDK and SYGVNS. Losses at the gene ends were 7 bases for V and 0 bases for J; bases not matched to a gene: 9. The CDR3 sequence is 16 residues long. The CDR3 DNA is TGTGCCAGCACCTTTCAGGGAGGGAGCTCCTACAATGAGCAGTTCTTC. Residues: CASTFQGGSSYNEQFF.

The rearrangement uses TRBV21-1 and TRBJ1-1; the table's TRBD1 call for D was not verified on the DNA. TRBV21-1 is noted as a pseudogene. The CDR3 is 14 residues long. The CDR3 bases are TGTGCCAGCAGCAACGGACAGGGGAGACATGAAGCTTTCTTT. Translating gives CASSNGQGRHEAFF.

Remarks on this clone: This same CDR3 is encoded by further DNA sequences in the sample. The chain has TRBV18 and TRBJ1-6; TRBD1 might be the D (6 bases). Germline lookup yields CDR1 KGHSH and CDR2 LQKENI. This CDR3 spans 14 amino acids. The germline V and J ends were trimmed by 6 bases and 10 bases, with 16 bases remaining between them. DNA of the CDR3: TGTGCCAGCTCCCCCGGGACATGGGACTCACCCCTCCACTTT. Encoded protein: CASSPGTWDSPLHF.